The clone carrying this T cell receptor beta chain has just one count. No antigen is known for it. V lost 3 bases and J 4 bases, leaving 13 bases between the germline ends. CDR3 length: 14 residues. Germline V gives CDR1 SGHTA, CDR2 FQGNSA. The entry originates in a study of T-cell memory formation after mild COVID-19. Regarding the study as a whole: CD4+ bias marked clones expanding day 15 to 37, unlike balanced contracting clones.

Amplification by 5'RACE using constant-segment primers produced TCR alpha and TCR beta cDNA libraries that carried sample barcodes and UMIs. From the 5' RACE reads, TCRdb called clonotypes with MiXCR, one entry per CDR3 protein. The table has around 430,000 distinct CDR3 sequences, roughly 15% seen once; the top ten hold 20% to 25%. Sequencing used PBMCs or a T cell subset sorted from them (not recorded which). This chain uses TRBV7-2 with TRBJ2-7; D gene uncertain. This TCR derives from a man aged 18 to 30 who had mild COVID-19 (a few samples of this study predate the infection). Cell type and time point are not known. DNA for the CDR3: TGTGCCAGCAGCTTTTCGCTAGGTTCATACGAGCAGTACTTC. Its translation: CASSFSLGSYEQYF.